One sample yielded the 5 T cell receptor beta chains listed below, sequenced in a study of brain T cells in children with intractable seizures. TCRdb's copy holds only in-frame clones and misses some; the assay was immunoSEQ multiplex PCR. The data show roughly 64,000 clones, 95% to 96% seen once. The sequenced sample was peripheral blood, obtained at surgery. These receptors all stem from a boy under two years old with focal cortical dysplasia and intractable seizures.

The J gene is TRBJ2-3, the V gene TRBV29-1; 8 positions agree with TRBD1. From germline, CDR1 is SQVTM and CDR2 ANQGSEA. V shed 7 bases and J 0 bases; nucleotides not matched to a gene: 3. This CDR3 comprises 13 residues. The CDR3: CSGRTGSTDTQYF. The DNA for the CDR3 is TGCAGCGGTAGGACAGGGAGCACAGATACGCAGTATTTT.

This chain connects TRBV3-1 (or the pseudogene TRBV3-2) to TRBJ1-1; 7 nucleotides align to TRBD1. The CDR3 is 17 amino acids. Trimming at V came to 3 bases and at J to 0 bases, leaving 10 bases not matched to a gene. Germline V gives CDR1 LGHDT, CDR2 YNNKEL (reference sequence). The DNA for the CDR3 is TGTGCCAGCAGCCAGGAGTCTTGGACAGGAATGAACACTGAAGCTTTCTTT. The encoded protein is CASSQESWTGMNTEAFF.

The V call is TRBV7-2, the J call TRBJ2-7; 10 nucleotides line up with TRBD2. J was trimmed by 1 base and V by 5 bases; bases with no gene match: 5. This CDR3 contains 15 residues. Germline-derived CDR1 and CDR2 are SGHTA and FQGNSA. The CDR3 reads CASSLASGSSYEQYF. CDR3 sequence (DNA): TGTGCCAGCAGCCTGGCTAGCGGGAGTTCCTACGAGCAGTACTTC.

The chain links TRBV24-1 to TRBJ1-1, with 7 bases that match TRBD1. From germline, CDR1 is KGHDR and CDR2 SFDVKD. V gave up 4 bases and J gave up 7 bases; unmatched junction bases: 8. The CDR3 contains 14 residues. The CDR3 loop is CATSESRGLVEAFF. The CDR3 DNA is TGTGCCACCAGTGAGTCTAGGGGGCTGGTTGAAGCTTTCTTT.

The chain employs TRBV6-1 and TRBJ1-2, with D tentatively TRBD1 (5 bases). There are 15 residues in the CDR3. The germline CDR1 and CDR2 sequences are MNHNS and SASEGT. Trimming cost V 2 bases and J 4 bases, with 14 bases left between them. The CDR3 reads CASSEKGRPGYGYTF. DNA of the CDR3: TGTGCCAGCAGTGAAAAGGGGAGGCCTGGCTATGGCTACACCTTC.